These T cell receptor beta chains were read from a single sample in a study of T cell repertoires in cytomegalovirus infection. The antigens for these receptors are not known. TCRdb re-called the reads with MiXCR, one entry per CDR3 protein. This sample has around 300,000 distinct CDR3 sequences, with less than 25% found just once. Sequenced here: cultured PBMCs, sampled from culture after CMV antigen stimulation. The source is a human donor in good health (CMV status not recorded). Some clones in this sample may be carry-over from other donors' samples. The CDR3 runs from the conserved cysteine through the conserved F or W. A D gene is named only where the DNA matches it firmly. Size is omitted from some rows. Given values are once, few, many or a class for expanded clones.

CASSLRGAYNEQFF | TGTGCCAGCAGCTTACGCGGAGCCTACAATGAGCAGTTCTTC | TRBJ2-1 | many | NA | TRBV7-2
CASGGQGQFGYTF | TGTGCCAGCGGGGGACAGGGTCAGTTCGGCTACACCTTC | TRBJ1-2 | NA | TRBD1 | TRBV2
CASSLAQGSTEAFF | TGTGCCAGCAGCTTAGCACAGGGTTCCACTGAAGCTTTCTTT | TRBJ1-1 | many | NA | TRBV7-2
CASSDSFGTSGGAHHNEQFF | TGTGCCAGCAGTGACTCATTCGGGACTAGCGGGGGGGCCCATCACAATGAGCAGTTCTTC | TRBJ2-1 | few | TRBD2 | TRBV6-4
CASSLGLGAGGEQFF | TGTGCCAGCAGCCTAGGACTGGGTGCGGGCGGTGAGCAGTTCTTC | TRBJ2-1 | many | NA | TRBV7-6
CASKDRILTRRNTGELFF | TGTGCCAGTAAAGACAGGATCCTCACTAGAAGGAACACCGGGGAGCTGTTTTTT | TRBJ2-2 | few | NA | TRBV19
CASSLVRGHTGELFF | TGTGCCAGCAGCTTAGTCCGGGGCCACACCGGGGAGCTGTTTTTT | TRBJ2-2 | NA | NA | TRBV7-2
CASSLGREAFF | TGTGCCAGCAGTTTAGGAAGAGAAGCTTTCTTT | TRBJ1-1 | many | NA | TRBV12-3/TRBV12-4
CASSTTGSANQPQHF | TGTGCCAGTAGTACGACAGGGAGTGCCAATCAGCCCCAGCATTTT | TRBJ1-5 | NA | TRBD1 | TRBV19
CASSYGQGSGYTF | TGTGCCAGCAGCTACGGACAGGGCTCCGGCTACACCTTC | TRBJ1-2 | many | TRBD1 | TRBV7-2
CASRTNTGELFF | TGTGCCAGCAGGACGAACACCGGGGAGCTGTTTTTT | TRBJ2-2 | many | NA | TRBV7-3
CASSQDLLAGTTDTQYF | TGCGCCAGCAGCCAAGATCTCCTAGCGGGAACCACAGATACGCAGTATTTT | TRBJ2-3 | NA | TRBD2 | TRBV4-3
CASSLDGGRPRQYF | TGTGCCAGCAGCTTAGATGGAGGGAGGCCCCGGCAGTACTTC | TRBJ2-7 | NA | NA | TRBV7-9
CAISVRGEANTGELFF | TGTGCCATCAGTGTGAGGGGAGAAGCGAACACCGGGGAGCTGTTTTTT | TRBJ2-2 | NA | NA | TRBV10-3
CASSLADSTDTQYF | TGTGCCAGCAGTCTAGCGGATAGCACAGATACGCAGTATTTT | TRBJ2-3 | NA | TRBD2 | TRBV12-3/TRBV12-4
CASSFFFSGVGADTQYF | TGTGCCAGCAGCTTTTTCTTTTCGGGAGTTGGAGCAGATACGCAGTATTTT | TRBJ2-3 | many | NA | TRBV7-2
CASSSPDVPSVGIRTYNEQFF | TGTGCCAGCAGTTCCCCGGATGTACCCTCCGTCGGGATAAGGACCTACAATGAGCAGTTCTTC | TRBJ2-1 | NA | NA | TRBV12-3/TRBV12-4
CASSLRTNTIYF | TGTGCCAGCAGTTTAAGGACAAACACCATATATTTT | TRBJ1-3 | many | NA | TRBV12-3/TRBV12-4
CASREPGLAGEGDEQYF | TGTGCCAGCAGGGAACCGGGACTAGCGGGAGAAGGGGACGAGCAGTACTTC | TRBJ2-7 | NA | TRBD2 | TRBV6-8
CASSLRRDANRVETQYF | TGTGCCAGCAGCTTAAGACGGGACGCCAACAGGGTAGAGACCCAGTACTTC | TRBJ2-5 | many | NA | TRBV7-8
CASSSTGTDMTSNQPQHF | TGTGCCAGCAGCTCAACCGGGACAGACATGACAAGCAATCAGCCCCAGCATTTT | TRBJ1-5 | NA | TRBD1 | TRBV7-9
CSARRSSGTYEQYF | TGCAGTGCTAGGAGGTCTAGCGGCACCTACGAGCAGTACTTC | TRBJ2-7 | NA | TRBD2 | TRBV20-1
CASSLGVSGEGQPQHF | TGCGCCAGCAGCTTGGGGGTTTCTGGGGAGGGGCAGCCCCAGCATTTT | TRBJ1-5 | NA | NA | TRBV5-1
CASSLSGGGSNQPQHF | TGTGCCAGCAGTTTATCAGGAGGGGGCAGCAATCAGCCCCAGCATTTT | TRBJ1-5 | NA | TRBD1 | TRBV28
CASSPSSGRYNEQFF | TGTGCCAGCAGCCCCTCTAGCGGGAGGTACAATGAGCAGTTCTTC | TRBJ2-1 | few | TRBD2 | TRBV6-2/TRBV6-3
CASSQPNWGHSTDTQYF | TGCGCCAGCAGCCAACCAAACTGGGGACACAGCACAGATACGCAGTATTTT | TRBJ2-3 | few | NA | TRBV4-1
CASSQDLRTSETQYF | TGTGCCAGCAGCCAGGACCTTAGGACGTCAGAGACCCAGTACTTC | TRBJ2-5 | NA | NA | TRBV4-2
CSARGTGDYGYTF | TGCAGTGCTAGAGGGACAGGGGACTATGGCTACACCTTC | TRBJ1-2 | few | TRBD1 | TRBV20-1
CSASPPEGNQPQHF | TGCAGTGCTAGCCCGCCAGAGGGCAATCAGCCCCAGCATTTT | TRBJ1-5 | once | NA | TRBV20-1
CASSLSRRQVQYF | TGTGCCAGCAGTTTATCTAGGAGGCAGGTGCAGTACTTC | TRBJ2-7 | NA | NA | TRBV27
CASSQRLPSGRVLSTDTQYF | TGTGCCAGCAGCCAACGTTTGCCTAGCGGGAGGGTCTTAAGCACAGATACGCAGTATTTT | TRBJ2-3 | NA | TRBD2 | TRBV4-2
CASSQVALLAGNTGELFF | TGTGCCAGCAGCCAAGTAGCGCTATTAGCGGGAAACACCGGGGAGCTGTTTTTT | TRBJ2-2 | NA | TRBD2 | TRBV4-2
CASSLRTGEDSPLHF | TGTGCCAGCTCACTTCGGACAGGGGAGGATTCACCCCTCCACTTT | TRBJ1-6 | NA | TRBD1 | TRBV18
CASSFQAGGYNEQFF | TGTGCCAGCAGTTTTCAAGCGGGAGGGTACAATGAGCAGTTCTTC | TRBJ2-1 | few | TRBD2 | TRBV12-3/TRBV12-4